This T cell receptor (beta chain) originates from a study of OX40 agonist ivuxolimab in advanced cancers. Study as a whole: Melanoma, hepatocellular carcinoma, head and neck or renal cell cancer occurred in dose-escalation patients.

The protocol was immunoSEQ multiplex PCR, while the TCRdb copy is restricted to in-frame clones and leaves out a portion. The sample has fewer than 55,000 clones, about 85% seen once; the top ten hold roughly 7%. The CDR3 length is 12 residues. Trimming shortened V by 7 bases and J by 6 bases, and 9 bases separated the two germline ends. In germline, CDR1 is SNHLY, CDR2 FYNNEI. This sequence originates from an adult with an advanced solid tumor such as melanoma, head and neck, liver or kidney cancer. This chain connects TRBV2 to TRBJ1-4, with D unresolved. Sequenced material: CD4+ or CD8+ T cells sorted from blood, taken in a trial of the OX40 agonist ivuxolimab. CDR3 loop: CASIRGDEKLFF. Written as DNA, the CDR3 is TGTGCCAGCATACGGGGAGATGAAAAACTGTTTTTT.